These T cell receptor beta chains were read from a single sample in a study of OX40 agonist ivuxolimab in advanced cancers. The method was immunoSEQ multiplex PCR; TCRdb's version includes in-frame clones alone and lacks a portion of them. This table holds fewer than 70,000 clones, about 80% found once. The starting material was CD4+ or CD8+ T cells sorted from blood, obtained in a trial of the OX40 agonist ivuxolimab. The source is an adult with an advanced solid tumor such as melanoma, head and neck, liver or kidney cancer. Each CDR3 is given with its conserved first and last residue. Fields, in order: V gene, J gene, CDR3 protein.

>TRBV7-2|TRBJ2-7
CASSSRKAGAFSYEQYF
>TRBV7-6|TRBJ1-6
CASGDFHGTGSSPLHF
>TRBV9|TRBJ2-1
CASSASGTSGGGTYNEQFF
>TRBV5-4|TRBJ2-6
CASSAGQNSGANVLTF
>TRBV19|TRBJ1-5
CASSMRWDRVIRQPQHF
>TRBV27|TRBJ1-3
CASSPTSWVGNTIYF
>TRBV28|TRBJ1-4
CASSRGRSLATNEKLFF
>TRBV6-1|TRBJ2-4
CASSEAGSITIRGNIQYF
>TRBV28|TRBJ1-1
CASSLLEFRAFF
>TRBV4-2|TRBJ2-2
CASSQDLAGANTGELFF
>TRBV12-5|TRBJ2-1
CASGLAPTSGGPYYNEQFF
>TRBV6-5|TRBJ2-7
CASSGGPREQYF
>TRBV5-6|TRBJ2-7
CASSFNRVYEQYF
>TRBV27|TRBJ1-2
CASSISQLGGYTF
>TRBV7-3|TRBJ2-2
CASSLGSGVNAGELFF
>TRBV5-5|TRBJ2-1
CASSLAFKAPYNEQFF
>TRBV6-5|TRBJ2-7
CASILGGNSYEQYF
>TRBV16|TRBJ2-7
CASSQSQGISYEQYF
>TRBV18|TRBJ1-1
CASSPVETMNTEAFF
>TRBV6-5|TRBJ2-7
CASSYTIGQGASEQYF
>TRBV10-3|TRBJ2-1
CAIRAWGGSPDNNEQFF
>TRBV5-4|TRBJ2-7
CASSLESGAYEQYF
>TRBV6-5|TRBJ2-1
CASSYSAGGYNEQFF
>TRBV5-6|TRBJ2-7
CASSLVQRSSYEQYF
>TRBV10-3|TRBJ1-5
CAISEGDRGLSNQPQHF
>TRBV7-2|TRBJ2-1
CASSFRSGYEQFF
>TRBV18|TRBJ1-4
CASSPYNSPNEKLFF
>TRBV11-3|TRBJ2-3
CASSWTYTDTQYF
>TRBV5-6|TRBJ1-5
CASSLRAYSNQPQHF
>TRBV2|TRBJ1-2
CASSYDGVPANYGYTF
>TRBV28|TRBJ1-2
CASRPAGNIFASGGYTF
>TRBV7-9|TRBJ1-1
CASSLASREAFF
>TRBV10-2|TRBJ1-1
CASSENGNTEAFF
>TRBV10-3|TRBJ2-3
CAMGQGSTDTQYF
>TRBV10-1|TRBJ2-3
CASSDQGARTTDTQYF
>TRBV11-3|TRBJ1-2
CASSLEPDEGRYYGYTF
>TRBV7-3|TRBJ2-3
CASSGQGTDTQYF
>TRBV28|TRBJ1-4
CASSRGGWNEKLFF
>TRBV10-3|TRBJ2-7
CAISDAGYEAATYEQYF
>TRBV2|TRBJ1-2
CASSEWAGAAYGYTF
>TRBV29-1|TRBJ2-2
CSVGLAGAGELFF